This section outlines one T cell receptor beta chain sequence together with its context. This sample was included in a study of spatial heterogeneity in lung cancer. The overall study: Detection consistently captured more beta-chain sequences than alpha-chain sequences.

The CDR3 has 14 residues. V gave up 1 base and J gave up 3 bases; unmatched junction bases: 2. Time point denoted: sample taken at primary tumor resection. Unsorted samples of tumor, nontumor lung or frozen PBMC had their whole RNA sequenced. A unique molecular identifier was carried by every single TCR cDNA molecule. TCRdb reanalysed the 5' RACE reads using MiXCR and keeps one entry per CDR3 protein. The data contain 35,000 to 50,000 distinct CDR3 sequences, 2.5% to 3.5% of them singletons. The TCR was taken from a male donor with early-stage non-small cell lung cancer. The chain uses TRBV12-3 or TRBV12-4 and TRBJ2-5; 7 nucleotides match TRBD2. The sequences come from normal lung tissue next to the tumor, collected at surgery. CDR3 in DNA: TGTGCCAGCAGTTTAGGGGGGGGTGAAGAGACCCAGTACTTC. This codes for CASSLGGGEETQYF.